A selection of T cell receptor beta chains follows, all from one sample in a study of blood T cell repertoires in COVID-19. Assay used: immunoSEQ multiplex PCR; TCRdb lists only in-frame clones, some missing. The sample lists roughly 250,000 clones, about 87% occurring once. Sequenced material: peripheral blood. These receptors came from a human donor in a cohort sampled during active COVID-19. The CDR3 runs from the conserved cysteine through the conserved F or W. The D gene is left open where the match is weak. A row's size may be missing; if present it is once, few, many or a size class.

>TRBJ1-6|TRBV6-2/TRBV6-3|TRBD1|.
CATSIPPGTVNSPLHF
TGTGCCACCAGCATCCCCCCCGGGACAGTTAATTCACCCCTCCACTTT
>TRBJ2-2|TRBV18|.|.
CASSETESNTGELFF
TGTGCCAGCTCCGAGACAGAATCGAACACCGGGGAGCTGTTTTTT
>TRBJ1-2|TRBV6-1|.|.
CASREDPRTNRGYGYTF
TGTGCCAGCAGGGAAGACCCTCGGACAAATAGGGGGTATGGCTACACCTTC
>TRBJ1-2|TRBV10-3|.|once
CAISEPGGNYGYTF
TGTGCCATCAGTGAGCCGGGTGGTAACTATGGCTACACCTTC
>TRBJ2-5|TRBV27|TRBD2|.
CASSPLAAQETQYF
TGTGCCAGCAGTCCCCTAGCGGCCCAAGAGACCCAGTACTTC
>TRBJ2-3|TRBV18|TRBD2|.
CASSQIAGGPSDTQYF
TGTGCCAGCTCACAAATAGCGGGGGGGCCTTCGGATACGCAGTATTTT
>TRBJ2-7|TRBV28|TRBD1|.
CASSFTGVNEQYF
TGTGCCAGCAGTTTTACAGGGGTAAACGAGCAGTACTTC
>TRBJ2-7|TRBV5-1|.|.
CASSPLTGYEQYF
TGCGCCAGCAGCCCGTTGACAGGATACGAGCAGTACTTC
>TRBJ2-7|TRBV7-8|TRBD1|.
CASSTDRVGQEQYF
TGTGCCAGCAGCACGGACAGGGTAGGTCAAGAGCAGTACTTC
>TRBJ2-3|TRBV2|.|.
CASYPGGRGDTQYF
TGTGCCAGCTACCCTGGGGGCCGCGGAGATACGCAGTATTTT
>TRBJ2-7|TRBV11-2|.|.
CASSRRGGASYEQYF
TGTGCCAGCAGCCGTAGGGGGGGTGCCTCCTACGAGCAGTACTTC
>TRBJ1-1|TRBV19|.|.
CASSIEGGSAFF
TGTGCCAGTAGTATAGAGGGGGGATCAGCTTTCTTT
>TRBJ2-7|TRBV5-5|TRBD1|.
CASSSKPTGTGSYEQYF
TGTGCCAGCAGCTCCAAACCAACCGGGACAGGATCTTACGAGCAGTACTTC
>TRBJ1-1|TRBV5-1|.|.
CASSGLELTEAFF
TGCGCCAGCAGCGGGCTGGAACTCACTGAAGCTTTCTTT
>TRBJ2-5|TRBV18|.|.
CASAEEETQYF
TGTGCCAGCGCGGAGGAAGAGACCCAGTACTTC
>TRBJ2-7|TRBV4-1|TRBD2|.
CASSQDPSGRDGVYEQYF
TGCGCCAGCAGCCAAGATCCTAGCGGGAGGGATGGGGTTTACGAGCAGTACTTC
>TRBJ2-2|TRBV2|.|.
CASNSAAGTGELFF
TGTGCCAGCAACTCAGCGGCCGGCACCGGGGAGCTGTTTTTT
>TRBJ2-1|TRBV5-1|.|.
CASSLAGGNVAYNEQFF
TGCGCCAGCAGCTTGGCTGGGGGGAACGTAGCCTACAATGAGCAGTTCTTC
>TRBJ2-1|TRBV3-1/TRBV3-2|TRBD2|.
CASSQDPLLAGGLNEQFF
TGTGCCAGCAGCCAAGATCCCTTGCTAGCGGGAGGGCTCAATGAGCAGTTCTTC
>TRBJ2-1|TRBV24-1|TRBD2|once
CATSDLRGGTYNEQFF
TGTGCCACCAGTGATTTGCGGGGGGGCACCTACAATGAGCAGTTCTTC
>TRBJ1-1|TRBV12-3/TRBV12-4|TRBD1|.
CASSKGTGAEAFF
TGTGCCAGCAGTAAAGGGACAGGGGCTGAAGCTTTCTTT
>TRBJ2-1|TRBV19|TRBD2|.
CASKTSDRSYNEQFF
TGTGCCAGCAAGACTAGCGACCGCTCCTACAATGAGCAGTTCTTC
>TRBJ1-5|TRBV7-2|.|few
CASSFSAFNQPQHF
TGTGCCAGCAGCTTTAGCGCGTTCAATCAGCCCCAGCATTTT
>TRBJ2-5|TRBV3-1/TRBV3-2|TRBD2|.
CASSQAGGPKETQYF
TGTGCCAGCAGCCAAGCGGGGGGGCCAAAAGAGACCCAGTACTTC
>TRBJ2-1|TRBV19|TRBD2|.
CASSITTGGGEQFF
TGTGCCAGTAGTATAACGACGGGAGGAGGAGAGCAGTTCTTC
>TRBJ2-1|TRBV7-6|TRBD1|.
CASSYTGQSYNEQFF
TGTGCCAGCAGCTACACGGGACAGTCTTACAATGAGCAGTTCTTC
>TRBJ2-7|TRBV11-3|.|.
CASSLGDSYEQYF
TGTGCCAGCAGCCTCGGGGACTCCTACGAGCAGTACTTC
>TRBJ2-7|TRBV11-3|TRBD1|.
CASSLTDRGEQYF
TGTGCCAGCAGCTTAACGGACAGGGGCGAGCAGTACTTC
>TRBJ1-2|TRBV11-2|.|.
CASSLTDFYGYTF
TGTGCCAGCAGCCTCACTGACTTCTATGGCTACACCTTC
>TRBJ1-2|TRBV6-1|TRBD1|.
CASREEGARVYGYTF
TGTGCCAGCAGGGAAGAGGGGGCGAGGGTCTATGGCTACACCTTC
>TRBJ1-1|TRBV28|.|.
CASSLGREAFF
TGTGCCAGCAGTTTGGGGAGAGAAGCTTTCTTT
>TRBJ2-1|TRBV9|.|.
CASSQGPRGEQFF
TGTGCCAGCAGCCAGGGCCCTCGAGGAGAGCAGTTCTTC
>TRBJ1-2|TRBV12-3/TRBV12-4|.|few
CASSLTPNYGYTF
TGTGCCAGCAGCCTTACACCTAACTATGGCTACACCTTC
>TRBJ2-1|TRBV4-2|TRBD2|.
CASSQDPRLAGGFHEQFF
TGTGCCAGCAGCCAAGATCCACGACTAGCGGGGGGGTTCCATGAGCAGTTCTTC
>TRBJ1-1|TRBV6-2/TRBV6-3|.|.
CASSYSAAEVNTEAFF
TGTGCCAGCAGTTACTCAGCCGCAGAGGTGAACACTGAAGCTTTCTTT
>TRBJ2-2|TRBV5-4|TRBD2|.
CASSPGGAGTGELFF
TGTGCCAGCAGTCCCGGGGGGGCGGGCACCGGGGAGCTGTTTTTT
>TRBJ2-2|TRBV3-1/TRBV3-2|TRBD2|.
CASSQTSGRTGELFF
TGTGCCAGCAGCCAGACTAGCGGGAGAACCGGGGAGCTGTTTTTT